This paragraph covers one T cell receptor beta chain sequence. This clonotype was seen many times. Its target antigen remains unknown. No base quality information exists; no much larger clone differs at one position. TCR cDNA was synthesized by 5'RACE template switching, through which a universal primer site and unique molecular identifiers were introduced. cDNA synthesis was primed from both the TCR alpha and TCR beta constant segments. Two PCR steps were used to amplify libraries, with sample barcodes and sequencing adapters being added in the second step. Sequencing of the libraries was done on either Illumina HiSeq 2500 (2x100 bp) or NovaSeq (2x150 bp). The authors' pipeline ran thus. Demultiplexing of reads and collapsing into UMI consensus sequences were performed with MIGEC, and V(D)J alignment was carried out with MiXCR. Using edgeR on replicate PBMC samples, clonotypes were called vaccine-responding if FDR was below 0.01 and the log2 fold change was above 5 up to day 15. Bulk clonotypes were assigned CD4 or CD8 identity according to which sequenced CD4 or CD8 repertoire held them at higher abundance. In TCRdb, the public reads were trimmed at Q25 with fastp and aligned with MiXCR, with productive beta chains retained. Rows merge per CDR3 protein into single entries with the most common DNA and genes. These V and J calls rely on TCRdb rather than the paper's analysis. This sample holds under 700,000 distinct CDR3 sequences; around a sixth were observed only once. The top ten clones comprise 15% to 20% of the sample.

This sample stems from a study of T cells after yellow fever vaccination (dated by TCRdb to 2018 to 2020). Study-wide context: The SMART-Seq v4 Ultra Low Input RNA kit was used to prepare libraries from fractions with low cell numbers. To follow T-cell clones before and after both primary and booster YFV17D yellow fever vaccination, bulk TCR alpha and beta repertoires underwent longitudinal sequencing. Two healthy male donors made up the cohort, one aged 18 to 29 years and the other aged 30 to 40 years. Blood samples were taken at several timepoints before and after primary and secondary immunization, and bulk PBMC replicates and cell subsets were isolated. Paper-wide results and their limitations: After the booster, most clones that had expanded after primary vaccination were detected again (roughly 95% of CD4 and around nine tenths of CD8), suggesting broad maintenance of memory. Computational filtering was required because FACS-sorted repertoires could contain abundant contaminating clonotypes from the bulk population. A small share of clonotypes occurred in both CD4 and CD8 compartments, likely arising from convergent recombination. Only two donors were included in the study, so the extent to which the findings can be generalized is limited. The secondary T-cell response was weaker than the primary response but faster, peaking on day 5 instead of day 15.

Per the publication, the treatment or condition label means: live attenuated yellow fever vaccine strain. Two biological replicates of bulk PBMCs were collected at each blood-draw timepoint. PBMCs were isolated from peripheral blood using a standard Ficoll-Paque protocol. TriZol was used to extract RNA from bulk PBMCs, from CD4 and CD8 fractions, and from dextramer-positive and dextramer-negative fractions. This receptor was obtained from a man aged 18 to 29 who received the YFV17D yellow fever vaccine. Sample: PBMCs, taken 5 days after the first yellow fever vaccination.

The CDR3 loop reads CASSFGLSMGTGELFF. The bases read TGTGCCAGCAGTTTTGGACTCTCAATGGGGACCGGGGAGCTGTTTTTT. The chain joins TRBV28 to TRBJ2-2, with a weak D call of TRBD2 (5 bases match). For CDR1 and CDR2, the germline V gene lists MDHEN and SYDVKM. A distance of 16 bases separates the germline ends of V and J, which lose 3 bases and 5 bases respectively. The CDR3, from cysteine to phenylalanine, totals 16 residues. Only the CDR3 portion is preserved as DNA: 48 bases, with reading frame beginning at the first base.